The T cell receptor beta chain under discussion was sequenced for a study of T cell responses to AZD1222 COVID-19 vaccine. A word on this clone: Its antigen is not known.

The assay was immunoSEQ multiplex PCR, and TCRdb's table has in-frame clones only and misses some. This sample has around 120,000 clones, with about 91% found just once. Study-wide results and caveats: After the peak T cell response, and only then, were repertoires sampled. Nearly half of unique spike-specific TCRs reportedly avoided B.1.351 and B.1.1.7 mutated regions. Among those given AZD1222, only six were seropositive at baseline. Donor demographics were predominantly white British with a female majority; clonal diversity may be underestimated.

The source material was peripheral blood, sampled 28 days after the second AZD1222 dose. The source is an adult who received the AZD1222 COVID-19 vaccine.

CDR3 in amino acids: CASSQDLGWSNTEAFF. The CDR3 coding sequence is TGTGCCAGCAGCCAAGATTTGGGGTGGTCGAACACTGAAGCTTTCTTT. The rearrangement links TRBV4-2 to TRBJ1-1; D gene uncertain. Germline V gene sequence: CDR1 LGHNA, CDR2 YNFKEQ. The CDR3 runs to 16 residues. The V end was cut by 0 bases, the J end by 1 base, with 12 bases between.